This TCR beta chain was retrieved from a study of blood T cell repertoires in COVID-19. Turning to the study itself: Donors in the United States, Italy and Spain gave samples during acute or convalescent COVID-19. From T cells, B-cell-depleted T cells, or PBMCs came the material, which was cDNA or gDNA.

How the authors handled the data: Amplification of reference gene primers was used by the study to estimate nucleated cell counts. Repertoires were generated with immunoSEQ multiplex PCR, while TCRdb's copy carries only in-frame clones and drops some. The DNA was the basis for D and trimming; V, J and clone size are from that table. The sample shows 290,000 or so clones, approximately 85% of them seen only once. Trimming took off 4 bases at V and 4 bases at J, with 15 bases between the two ends. There are 14 residues in the CDR3. Germline loops: CDR1 SGHRS, CDR2 YFSETQ. Sample: peripheral blood. The source is a man aged 50 to 59 with active or convalescent COVID-19. V is TRBV5-1 and J is TRBJ2-7, with D perhaps TRBD2 (6 bases). CDR3 coding DNA: TGCGCCAGCAGCCCTAGTGGGGGGATGTACGAGCAGTACTTC. It codes for CASSPSGGMYEQYF.